This TCR beta chain comes out of a study of response to subunit inactivated influenza vaccine. Findings of the study overall: It was the authors' suggestion that each seasonal influenza vaccination recruits few new T cells.

MiXCR, run by TCRdb on the RT-PCR reads, gives a single entry per CDR3 protein. This sample has 600,000 to 850,000 distinct CDR3 sequences, with around 15% found just once. There are a few counts of this clonotype. The antigen remains unidentified. The source is a man between 45 and 60 years old who received an inactivated influenza vaccine. Specimen: PBMCs from blood, collected around 15 days before vaccination.

As DNA, the CDR3 is TGCGCCAGCAGCTTGCGGGCTAGCGGGGGGCCGAACACCGGGGAGCTGTTTTTT. The encoded protein is CASSLRASGGPNTGELFF. This chain links TRBV5-1 with TRBJ2-2; 11 bases fit TRBD2. CDR1 SGHRS and CDR2 YFSETQ come from the germline V gene. The V gene end was trimmed by 1 base and the J gene end by 0 bases; junction bases not matched to a gene: 5. This CDR3 comprises 18 residues.